This TCR beta chain was profiled in a study of read filtering for tumor transcriptome and immune sequencing (dated by TCRdb to 2020 to 2021). In terms of the full investigation: The cohort consisted of roughly 18 male and over eleven female patients, with a mean age of about 66 years and an age range of roughly 45 to 85. By revised international staging, eight or nine patients were R-ISS I, some 17 were R-ISS II and 6 or 7 were R-ISS III. Whole-transcriptome libraries were prepared with the TruSeq RNA Access Library Prep Kit after DNase treatment. Per sample, about 4.05 to 10.27 million TCR-region mapped reads were obtained with IR-seq, compared with only about 80 to 1,400 with RNA-seq. Using the same bone marrow samples, the study ran both targeted immune repertoire sequencing and bulk whole-transcriptome sequencing and then compared the TCR repertoires from each method. As a main aim, a read-filtering strategy for immune repertoire data was addressed, with the specific question being whether clonotypes supported by a single read should be removed. Beyond this particular receptor, the publication reports: Clonotypes were captured by IR-seq at much higher depth and more reliably than by RNA-seq, and smaller IR-seq throughput was sufficient for identification of most shared clonotypes. In IR-seq, approximately 82% of clonotypes but approximately 4% of total reads were represented by single-read clonotypes, whereas in RNA-seq, 74.6% of clonotypes and about 40% of reads were represented by single-read clonotypes. Removing single-read clonotypes increased the correlation between IR-seq and RNA-seq shared clonotype proportions. The sorted CD138-negative fraction was composed of a mixed bone marrow immune population rather than of purified T cells.

Germline trimming: 7 bases from V, 5 bases from J; junction bases outside gene matches: 8. Based on the germline V gene (reference sequence), the CDR1 and CDR2 sequences are DFQATT and SNEGSKA. The CDR3 has 13 amino acids, counting the end cysteine and phenylalanine. Only the CDR3 DNA stays, 39 bases, in frame from base 1. The Immunoverse kit was used to build TCR libraries from 400 ng RNA, with molecular barcoded adaptors covering alpha/delta and beta/gamma chains. TCR library preparation used the same RNA that was used for transcriptome sequencing. TCR libraries were sequenced on an Illumina HiSeq 4000 with 2 x 150 cycles. The published analysis was carried out like this. MiXCR aligned TCR reads to human V, D, J and C references and assembled the aligned reads into CDR3 clonotypes, with quality filtering and error correction included. The tcR package in R was used for analysis of clonotype counts and gene usage diversity. Raw mapping reads were checked after the RNA-seq reads had been mapped by STAR aligner version 2.5.3a onto the human GRCh37 genome. To test the effect of sequencing depth on detected clonotypes, IR-seq fastq files were randomly downsampled using Seqtk 1.3. Through fastp at Q25 and MiXCR, TCRdb rebuilt clones from the public reads, retaining in-frame beta chains. Entries are consolidated by CDR3 protein sequence, retaining the most common genes and DNA. The V and J calls and clone size are TCRdb's, not the authors'. Across this sample there are roughly 41,000 distinct CDR3 sequences, with about an eighth seen only once. About 40% of the sample is held by the ten biggest clonotypes.

Bone marrow was sampled from every patient at the time of active disease. Isolation of bone marrow mononuclear cells was performed by Ficoll-Hypaque density gradient centrifugation. To remove myeloma plasma cells, the cells were labeled with CD138 magnetic microbeads on a MACS separator, and CD138-negative cells were then collected by negative selection. Flow cytometry with CD138 antibodies on an Attune NxT was used to check how pure the isolated cells were. TRIzol reagent was used to extract total RNA, which was then quantified with a NanoDrop spectrophotometer. For each patient, the CD138-negative bone marrow sample underwent paired RNA-seq and IR-seq. Ten or more counts support this clonotype. It has no known antigen specificity. No much larger clone is present one base from it, and per-base qualities are unavailable.

The specimen was a population of CD138-negative cells sorted from bone marrow. What the cell subset or site label conveys for this sample: bone marrow mononuclear cells depleted of CD138+ plasma/myeloma cells by negative magnetic selection. This TCR was sampled from a donor aged 40 or over with multiple myeloma. The chain uses TRBV20-1 and TRBJ1-1, and TRBD1 aligns with 9 junction nucleotides. The DNA sequence reads TGCAGTGTCCTCCGACAGGGGGTGACTGAAGCTTTCTTT. Protein translation: CSVLRQGVTEAFF.